The rows below give T cell receptor beta chains drawn from one sample of a study of T cell repertoires in cytomegalovirus infection. A single record per CDR3 protein comes from TCRdb applying MiXCR to the reads. The sample comprises a few hundred thousand distinct CDR3 sequences, 40% of which are singletons, and around 48% rests with the top ten. These receptors' targets are unknown. Sequenced here: cultured PBMCs, sampled from culture after CMV antigen stimulation. All receptors derive from a human donor in good health (CMV status not recorded). Some clones in this sample may be carry-over from other donors' samples. The CDR3 runs from the conserved cysteine through the conserved F or W. The D gene is left open where the match is weak. Clone size is not always given. Where it is, it says once, few, many or a class for expanded clones.

clone size,J gene,CDR3 length,V gene,D gene,CDR3 protein,CDR3 DNA
few,TRBJ2-3,15,TRBV20-1,TRBD2,CSARDRLAPTDTQYF,TGCAGTGCTAGAGACCGACTAGCGCCTACAGATACGCAGTATTTT
.,TRBJ1-5,13,TRBV10-3,.,CAISEFRVQPQHF,TGTGCCATCAGTGAGTTCAGGGTTCAGCCCCAGCATTTT
.,TRBJ1-4,14,TRBV28,TRBD1,CASSSGGSGEKLFF,TGTGCCAGCAGTTCAGGGGGCTCGGGTGAAAAACTGTTTTTT
.,TRBJ1-1,14,TRBV20-1,TRBD1,CSAGQQGKNTEAFF,TGCAGTGCTGGACAACAGGGGAAGAACACTGAAGCTTTCTTT
.,TRBJ2-3,17,TRBV7-6,TRBD1,CASSLWTGLTTTNTQYF,TGTGCCAGCAGCTTATGGACAGGGCTAACGACCACAAATACGCAGTATTTT
.,TRBJ2-3,15,TRBV20-1,.,CSARDGVEGADTQYF,TGCAGTGCTAGAGATGGCGTGGAGGGGGCAGATACGCAGTATTTT
.,TRBJ2-3,14,TRBV5-5,.,CASSLDTPTDTQYF,TGTGCCAGCAGCTTGGATACGCCCACAGATACGCAGTATTTT
many,TRBJ2-3,17,TRBV28,TRBD2,CASSFPRERGGTDTQYF,TGTGCCAGCAGTTTCCCGCGTGAAAGGGGAGGGACAGATACGCAGTATTTT
.,TRBJ2-7,15,TRBV20-1,.,CSARSGSSVLIEQYF,TGCAGTGCTCGCTCAGGGTCCAGCGTTCTCATTGAGCAGTACTTC
.,TRBJ2-7,12,TRBV7-2,.,CASSSVTYEQYF,TGTGCCAGCAGCTCTGTAACCTACGAGCAGTACTTC
few,TRBJ2-6,14,TRBV6-5,.,CASRISSGANVLTF,TGTGCCAGCAGAATTAGCTCTGGGGCCAACGTCCTGACTTTC
few,TRBJ1-5,12,TRBV29-1,.,CSAGDSNQPQHF,TGCAGCGCGGGGGATAGCAATCAGCCCCAGCATTTT
few,TRBJ2-7,17,TRBV7-2,.,CASSLGSSWAGPYEQYF,TGTGCCAGCAGCTTAGGAAGTTCGTGGGCCGGTCCCTACGAGCAGTACTTC
.,TRBJ1-1,12,TRBV11-3,.,CASSLGPGEAFF,TGTGCCAGCAGCTTAGGACCTGGTGAAGCTTTCTTT
.,TRBJ1-1,15,TRBV15,.,CATSRDKAQNTEAFF,TGTGCCACCAGCAGAGATAAGGCCCAGAACACTGAAGCTTTCTTT
.,TRBJ2-3,16,TRBV12-3/TRBV12-4,TRBD2,CASAKGLAGPTDTQYF,TGTGCCAGCGCAAAGGGACTAGCGGGGCCCACAGATACGCAGTATTTT
.,TRBJ2-1,15,TRBV7-9,TRBD2,CASSLGGGIYNEQFF,TGTGCCAGCAGCTTAGGCGGGGGGATTTACAATGAGCAGTTCTTC
.,TRBJ2-2,17,TRBV7-9,.,CASSLFLWSEYAGELFF,.
once,TRBJ1-4,16,TRBV5-1,.,CASSLTTAATNEKLFF,TGCGCCAGCAGCTTGACGACGGCCGCAACTAATGAAAAACTGTTTTTT
.,TRBJ2-3,16,TRBV7-6,.,CASSLVGSLWADTQYF,TGTGCCAGCAGCTTGGTTGGGAGCCTATGGGCAGATACGCAGTATTTT
.,TRBJ2-1,16,TRBV2,.,CASPGRNGKSYNEQFF,TGTGCCAGCCCGGGGAGGAACGGAAAGTCCTACAATGAGCAGTTCTTC
.,TRBJ1-5,14,TRBV7-9,.,CASSDGLRNQPQHF,TGTGCCAGCAGCGACGGGCTCCGCAATCAGCCCCAGCATTTT
many,TRBJ2-7,16,TRBV7-2,TRBD2,CASSTHNPILGGEQYF,TGTGCCAGCAGCACCCACAACCCCATCCTCGGGGGGGAGCAGTACTTC
few,TRBJ2-1,14,TRBV7-2,.,CASSLGSSVNEQFF,TGTGCCAGCAGCTTAGGGAGTTCGGTCAATGAGCAGTTCTTC
.,TRBJ1-5,18,TRBV19,TRBD1,CASTPGQGVVDSNQPQHF,TGTGCCAGCACTCCGGGACAGGGAGTAGTAGATAGCAATCAGCCCCAGCATTTT
.,TRBJ1-4,14,TRBV3-1,.,CASSQRGMNEKLFF,TGTGCCAGCAGCCAACGGGGCATGAATGAAAAACTGTTTTTT
.,TRBJ2-5,16,TRBV20-1,TRBD2,CSASLPLAGTQETQYF,TGCAGTGCTAGTTTGCCCCTAGCGGGGACACAAGAGACCCAGTACTTC
.,TRBJ2-7,16,TRBV7-2,TRBD2,CASSLGLAETTYEQYF,TGTGCCAGCAGCTTAGGTCTAGCGGAAACCACCTACGAGCAGTACTTC
once,TRBJ2-5,15,TRBV20-1,.,CSARDAGTSQETQYF,TGCAGTGCTAGGGACGCCGGGACTTCCCAAGAGACCCAGTACTTC
few,TRBJ2-3,17,TRBV28,.,CASSLRGAEPDPDTQYF,TGTGCCAGCAGTTTAAGGGGAGCCGAACCTGATCCAGATACGCAGTATTTT
.,TRBJ1-1,14,TRBV11-3,.,CASSLDSGATEAFF,TGTGCCAGCAGCTTAGACTCCGGAGCCACTGAAGCTTTCTTT
.,TRBJ1-2,14,TRBV4-1,.,CASSQRVSIYGYTF,TGCGCCAGCAGCCAGCGAGTCTCTATTTATGGCTACACCTTC
.,TRBJ1-1,16,TRBV5-5,.,CASSLGSLTVPTEAFF,TGTGCCAGCAGCTTGGGGAGCTTAACAGTCCCCACTGAAGCTTTCTTT
few,TRBJ2-1,16,TRBV7-9,.,CASSAWDKSSYNEQFF,TGTGCCAGCAGCGCCTGGGACAAAAGCTCCTACAATGAGCAGTTCTTC
.,TRBJ2-2,14,TRBV5-1,.,CASSLEGNDGELFF,TGCGCCAGCAGCTTGGAGGGTAACGACGGGGAGCTGTTTTTT
.,TRBJ1-6,15,TRBV4-1,.,CASSQMMTDNSPLHF,TGCGCCAGCAGCCAAATGATGACAGATAATTCACCCCTCCACTTT
.,TRBJ2-7,16,TRBV7-6,.,CASSLESRIGGGEQYF,TGTGCCAGCAGCTTAGAATCCCGGATCGGGGGAGGCGAGCAGTACTTC
.,TRBJ2-1,15,TRBV20-1,.,CSARSSIASYNEQFF,TGCAGTGCTAGATCTAGTATAGCCTCCTACAATGAGCAGTTCTTC
.,TRBJ2-5,12,TRBV4-1,.,CASSHDEETQYF,TGCGCCAGCAGCCACGATGAAGAGACCCAGTACTTC
.,TRBJ2-7,12,TRBV6-5,.,CASTGLFYEQYF,TGTGCCAGCACCGGACTTTTCTACGAGCAGTACTTC
.,TRBJ1-2,12,TRBV12-3/TRBV12-4,.,CASSLASHGYTF,TGTGCCAGCAGCTTGGCCAGTCATGGCTACACCTTC
few,TRBJ2-3,13,TRBV19,.,CASMGTGPGGQYF,TGTGCCAGTATGGGGACGGGTCCCGGCGGGCAGTATTTT
.,TRBJ2-5,12,TRBV12-5,.,CASGLLRETQYF,TGTGCTAGTGGTTTGCTCCGGGAGACCCAGTACTTC
.,TRBJ1-6,16,TRBV10-3,.,CAISEAFGGQNSPLHF,TGTGCCATCAGTGAGGCTTTCGGGGGTCAAAATTCACCCCTCCACTTT
many,TRBJ2-3,16,TRBV7-8,TRBD2,CASSPLSGRATDTQYF,TGTGCCAGCAGCCCCCTTAGCGGGAGGGCAACAGATACGCAGTATTTT